These 2 T cell receptor gamma chains were sequenced from one sample in a study of γδ T cells in repeated Plasmodium falciparum infection. TCRdb re-called the multiplex PCR reads via CATT. Of tens of thousands of gamma-chain clones in the sample, approximately 2.9% were seen once. Vgamma9/Vdelta2+ and Vdelta2-negative gammadelta T cells were flow-sorted from PBMC for bulk sequencing. Sequenced material: gamma-delta T cells from blood. Every receptor here comes from a pool of human donors (malaria-infected and uninfected, not separated).

Remarks on this clone: It is likely a read error: a sequence one base away is far more abundant. The identical CDR3 is also encoded by other nucleotide sequences in the sample. The chain recombines TRGV3 with TRGJ1 or TRGJ2. TCRdb does not report a J gene; here it was assigned by matching the DNA to germline references. CDR1 is VTNTFY, CDR2 YDVSTARD, per germline (reference sequence). CDR3 size: 14 residues. Here the CDR3 reads CATWDRLSWYKKLF. The CDR3 DNA reads TGCGCCACCTGGGACAGGCTAAGCTGGTATAAGAAACTCTTT.

This clone has at least ten counts. A far bigger clonotype differs at one base, so this is likely a read error. Different DNA sequences within this sample yield the same CDR3. The chain couples TRGV3 to TRGJP2. The J gene, absent from TCRdb, was called here by matching the DNA to germline. This CDR3 has 13 amino acids. Per the germline V gene, CDR1 is VTNTFY and CDR2 is YDVSTARD (reference sequence). The CDR3 coding sequence is TGCGCCACCTGGCGTTATAGTGATTGGATCAAGACGTTT. Residues: CATWRYSDWIKTF.